The 29 T cell receptor beta chains given below trace back to one sample, sequenced in a study of shared clonotypes between healthy human individuals. This table comes from immunoSEQ multiplex PCR, and its TCRdb copy is limited to in-frame clones, with some not included. The table has about a million clones, 70% to 80% seen once; the top ten hold about 1.5%. Sequences were obtained from memory CD4+ T cells sorted from blood. This sample's subset: CD45RA-negative fraction. The receptors were gathered from a man aged 18-30 years in good health.

This clone has a count of ten or more. The chain carries TRBV27 and TRBJ1-4, with unresolved D. The length of the CDR3 is 15 residues. The V gene lost 4 bases and the J gene lost 0 bases, with 9 bases spanning the gap. Germline V CDR1 and CDR2: MNHEY, SMNVEV (reference sequence). CDR3 sequence reads: CASSSLFSTNEKLFF. CDR3 coding DNA: TGTGCCAGCAGTTCCCTTTTCTCAACTAATGAAAAACTGTTTTTT.

This clone was detected many times. The chain couples TRBV6-5 to TRBJ1-5; D call uncertain. Trimming removed 5 bases at V and 1 base at J, with 9 bases between. CDR1 and CDR2 from the germline V gene are MNHEY and SVGAGI. This CDR3 has 14 residues. The CDR3 region is CASSDTTSNQPQHF. The CDR3 DNA sequence: TGTGCCAGCAGTGATACTACGAGCAATCAGCCCCAGCATTTT.

This clone was seen ten or more times. V usage is TRBV9 and J usage is TRBJ2-3, with a possible D match to TRBD1 (6 bases). The CDR3 extends over 13 amino acids. Germline CDR1 and CDR2: SGDLS and YYNGEE. V gave up 5 bases and J gave up 4 bases, with 11 bases separating them. CDR3 nucleotide sequence: TGTGCCAGCAGGAACACAGGGTCAGATACGCAGTATTTT. Protein sequence: CASRNTGSDTQYF.

The rearrangement uses TRBV30 and TRBJ1-5; D is unclear. V was trimmed by 0 bases and J by 7 bases, leaving 10 bases between them. Germline V lookup: CDR1 GTSNPN, CDR2 SVGIG (reference sequence). This CDR3 is built from 13 residues. DNA of the CDR3: TGTGCCTGGAGTGTACGGGGAGGGCAGCCCCAGCATTTT. Protein: CAWSVRGGQPQHF.

The genes are TRBV6-5 and TRBJ2-7, with D possibly being TRBD1 (6 bases). The V and J ends lost 7 bases and 1 base respectively, with 14 bases between them. CDR1 and CDR2 (germline): MNHEY, SVGAGI. The CDR3 loop spans 14 amino acids. The CDR3 loop is CASKRTVVSYEQYF. In DNA form, the CDR3 reads TGTGCCAGCAAAAGGACAGTAGTATCCTACGAGCAGTACTTC.

Only a few counts were recorded for this clone. A read error may explain this, as a much larger clone is one base away. This chain joins TRBV25-1 and TRBJ2-2, with 8 bases identical to TRBD1. J gave up 0 bases and V 6 bases, and 3 bases lay outside the gene matches. The V gene's germline CDR1 is MGHDK and CDR2 SYGVNS. The CDR3 length is 15 residues. The CDR3 region has the DNA TGTGCCAGCAGCTCGACAGGGGCGAACACCGGGGAGCTGTTTTTT. Its protein product is CASSSTGANTGELFF.

This chain uses TRBV6-1 with TRBJ1-4, with D perhaps TRBD1 (6 bases). V was trimmed by 4 bases and J by 4 bases, leaving 13 bases between them. CDR1 is MNHNS and CDR2 is SASEGT in the germline V gene. The CDR3 has 15 amino acids. CDR3 loop: CASSGVQGFNEKLFF. The CDR3 nucleotides read TGTGCCAGCAGTGGGGTACAGGGATTTAATGAAAAACTGTTTTTT.

Of note for this clone: The junction and the germline gene differ at one end; a read error may be behind it. V gene TRBV7-7 combines with J gene TRBJ2-2; no firm D call. Germline lookup yields CDR1 SSHAT and CDR2 FNYEAQ (reference sequence). The CDR3 is 13 amino acids. The CDR3 protein is CASNPDWQGELFF. DNA for the CDR3: TGTGCTAGCAATCCTGACTGGCAAGGGGAGCTGTTTTTT.

The chain uses TRBV25-1 and TRBJ2-2, with TRBD2 as a possible D gene (5 bases). The CDR3 consists of 14 residues. CDR1 and CDR2 from the germline V gene are MGHDK and SYGVNS. Deletions cut 5 bases from V and 4 bases from J, with 11 bases between. The CDR3, as DNA: TGTGCCAGCAGTAGTGCTAGCTCCACCGGGGAGCTGTTTTTT. Translation: CASSSASSTGELFF.

This clone was found once. The chain carries TRBV28 and TRBJ1-4; D call uncertain. Trimming left V 2 bases short and J 1 base short, with 5 bases between. The germline CDR1 and CDR2 sequences are MDHEN and SYDVKM. This CDR3 region has 14 residues. The CDR3 DNA is TGTGCCAGCAGTTTAAGAGGAACTAATGAAAAACTGTTTTTT. This gives the protein CASSLRGTNEKLFF.

Here the CDR3 reads CASGLVTSTGGNTIYF. DNA for the CDR3: TGTGCTAGTGGTTTGGTAACCTCCACAGGAGGAAACACCATATATTTT. This rearrangement joins TRBV12-5 to TRBJ1-3, with D perhaps matching TRBD1 (5 bases). V was shortened by 0 bases and J by 4 bases, with 13 bases between the two germline ends. CDR1 is LGHNT, CDR2 FRNRAP, per germline. The CDR3 consists of 16 residues.

V usage is TRBV6-1 and J usage is TRBJ2-7; D remains ambiguous. Trimming removed 7 bases from V and 3 bases from J, with 10 bases in between. This CDR3 has 12 amino acids. Germline CDR1 reads MNHNS; CDR2 reads SASEGT. Here the CDR3 DNA reads TGTGCCAGCACCCCCCCTCACTACGAGCAGTACTTC. Translation: CASTPPHYEQYF.

The V gene is TRBV6-1, the J gene TRBJ2-1; TRBD2 might be the D (5 bases). Deletions cut 5 bases from V and 4 bases from J, with 15 bases between. The CDR3 covers 15 residues. From germline, CDR1 is MNHNS and CDR2 SASEGT. As DNA, the CDR3 is TGTGCCAGCAGTCGCGGACTGGATCTTTACAATGAGCAGTTCTTC. Protein product: CASSRGLDLYNEQFF.

The chain uses TRBV28 and TRBJ1-1, with 7 bases matching TRBD1. Germline loops: CDR1 MDHEN, CDR2 SYDVKM. The CDR3 has 13 residues. V was clipped by 10 bases and J by 1 base; unmatched bases: 6. CDR3 region: CATQGQWNTEAFF. As DNA, the CDR3 is TGTGCCACCCAGGGACAGTGGAACACTGAAGCTTTCTTT.

V usage is TRBV5-1 and J usage is TRBJ2-1; D possibly corresponds to TRBD1 (5 bases). The V gene lost 2 bases and the J gene lost 9 bases, with 6 bases spanning the gap. Germline-derived CDR1 and CDR2 are SGHRS and YFSETQ. This CDR3 has 11 residues. This chain's CDR3 is CASSLQVEQFF. In nucleotides, the CDR3 is TGCGCCAGCAGCTTACAGGTTGAGCAGTTCTTC. Complete variable domain (other parts from reference TRBV5-1 and TRBJ2-1): KAGVTQTPRYLIKTRGQQVTLSCSPISGHRSVSWYQQTPGQGLQFLFEYFSETQRNKGNFPGRFSGRQFSNSRSEMNVSTLELGDSALYLCASSLQVEQFFGPGTRLTVL.

This chain joins TRBV6-5 and TRBJ1-2; D possibly corresponds to TRBD1 (6 bases). The germline CDR1 and CDR2 sequences are MNHEY and SVGAGI. The V end was cut by 6 bases, the J end by 5 bases, with 13 bases between. The CDR3 is made up of 13 amino acids. CDR3 residues: CASSPDRFYGYTF. DNA for the CDR3: TGTGCCAGCAGCCCGGACAGATTTTATGGCTACACCTTC.

The chain has TRBV11-2 and TRBJ1-4, with a possible D match to TRBD1 (5 bases). The CDR3 has 16 amino acids. Per the germline V gene, CDR1 is SGHAT and CDR2 is FQNNGV. V was shortened by 3 bases and J by 5 bases, with 16 bases between the two germline ends. The CDR3 DNA follows: TGTGCCAGCAGCTTTGGGGACCGGTCTTTCAATGAAAAACTGTTTTTT. It codes for CASSFGDRSFNEKLFF.

The chain carries TRBV30 and TRBJ1-1, with TRBD1 as a possible D gene (5 bases). Germline loops: CDR1 GTSNPN, CDR2 SVGIG (reference sequence). Between the trimmed V and J ends, which lost 2 bases and 6 bases, there was a span of 19 bases. This CDR3 is built from 15 residues. CDR3: CAWSPGQGTFSEAFF. CDR3 sequence (DNA): TGTGCCTGGAGTCCCGGGCAGGGTACTTTCTCTGAAGCTTTCTTT. Supplemented by reference TRBV30 and TRBJ1-1, the full variable domain reads SQTIHQWPATLVQPVGSPLSLECTVEGTSNPNLYWYRQAAGRGLQLLFYSVGIGQISSEVPQNLSASRPQDRQFILSSKKLLLSDSGFYLCAWSPGQGTFSEAFFGQGTRLTVV.

The J gene is TRBJ2-1, the V gene TRBV4-2, with 7 nucleotides matching TRBD2. The CDR3 contains 17 residues. Germline CDR1 is LGHNA and CDR2 is YNFKEQ. V shed 5 bases and J 7 bases; nucleotides not matched to a gene: 17. CDR3 in amino acids: CASSYRPAGIKGNEQFF. DNA of the CDR3: TGTGCCAGCAGCTACCGACCAGCGGGGATAAAGGGTAATGAGCAGTTCTTC.

The chain couples TRBV30 to TRBJ1-2, with 7 bases fitting TRBD1. Unmatched junction bases numbered 0, after V lost 3 bases and J lost 2 bases. The CDR3 loop spans 12 amino acids. Germline V gene sequence: CDR1 GTSNPN, CDR2 SVGIG (reference sequence). CDR3 sequence: CAWRGQNYGYTF. The DNA of the CDR3 is TGTGCCTGGAGGGGACAGAACTATGGCTACACCTTC.

A remark on this clone: An end of the junction differs from the germline gene, which may be a read error. Other DNA sequences within the sample encode an identical CDR3. V gene TRBV5-4 combines with J gene TRBJ1-1, with 10 bases lining up with TRBD1. The CDR3 is made up of 17 amino acids. Looked up from germline, CDR1 is SGHNT and CDR2 is YYREEE (reference sequence). The CDR3 loop is CASSLGGQGPLNTEAFF. In DNA, the CDR3 is TGTGCCAGCAGCTTGGGGGGACAGGGGCCTTTGAATACTGAAGCTTTCTTT.

The CDR3 nucleotides are TGTGCCAGCAGTGAACAGGGGATTATCAGGCGCGAGCAGTACTTC. Its translation is CASSEQGIIRREQYF. This rearrangement joins TRBV6-1 to TRBJ2-7, with a weak D call TRBD1 (6 bases). The germline V and J ends were trimmed by 2 bases and 6 bases, with 17 bases remaining between them. Looked up from germline, CDR1 is MNHNS and CDR2 is SASEGT. This CDR3 has 15 amino acids.

The chain joins TRBV18 to TRBJ2-3; 7 bases fit TRBD1. Germline V lookup: CDR1 KGHSH, CDR2 LQKENI. This CDR3 is built from 13 residues. Trimming took 8 bases from V and 4 from J; bases not matched to a gene: 6. The CDR3: CASHRGSPDTQYF. CDR3 nucleotides: TGTGCCAGCCACAGGGGAAGTCCAGATACGCAGTATTTT.

A note on this clone: Additional DNA sequences in this sample encode the identical CDR3. The chain uses TRBV18 and TRBJ2-5, with 7 positions matching TRBD2. Germline loops: CDR1 KGHSH, CDR2 LQKENI. V was clipped by 3 bases and J by 1 base; unmatched bases: 5. This CDR3 has 15 residues. CDR3 sequence: CASSPRPGGQETQYF. CDR3 coding DNA: TGTGCCAGCTCACCCCGTCCGGGGGGCCAAGAGACCCAGTACTTC. Combining the CDR3 with reference TRBV18 and TRBJ2-5 gives the whole variable domain NAGVMQNPRHLVRRRGQEARLRCSPMKGHSHVYWYRQLPEEGLKFMVYLQKENIIDESGMPKERFSAEFPKEGPSILRIQQVVRGDSAAYFCASSPRPGGQETQYFGPGTRLLVL.

The chain carries TRBV11-3 and TRBJ2-3; D is possibly TRBD1 (5 bases). CDR1 and CDR2 from the germline V gene are SGHNT and YENEEA. The CDR3 sequence is 15 residues long. Between the trimmed V and J ends, which lost 1 base and 0 bases, there was a span of 8 bases. This CDR3 reads CASSLGGHSTDTQYF. The CDR3 DNA reads as TGTGCCAGCAGCTTAGGAGGACATAGCACAGATACGCAGTATTTT.

This chain connects TRBV25-1 to TRBJ1-1; 8 bases fit TRBD1. Germline V lookup: CDR1 MGHDK, CDR2 SYGVNS. After removal of 1 base from V and 5 bases from J, the junction contained 6 bases not matched to a gene. CDR3 size: 15 residues. The CDR3 nucleotides read TGTGCCAGCAGTGAATGGGGGACAGGTCGGACTGAAGCTTTCTTT. Translation gives CASSEWGTGRTEAFF.

V gene TRBV5-5 combines with J gene TRBJ2-2; TRBD1 is a possible D gene (5 bases). Germline CDR1 reads SGHKS; CDR2 reads YYEKEE (reference sequence). The V and J ends lost 3 bases and 4 bases respectively, with 10 bases between them. This CDR3 comprises 14 residues. CDR3 loop: CASSSTALTGELFF. As DNA, the CDR3 is TGTGCCAGCAGCTCGACAGCCCTCACCGGGGAGCTGTTTTTT.

The rearrangement links TRBV30 to TRBJ2-4; a possible D gene is TRBD1 (6 bases). V was shortened by 1 base and J by 3 bases, with 10 bases between the two germline ends. The CDR3 length is 14 residues. Germline values: CDR1 GTSNPN, CDR2 SVGIG (reference sequence). The CDR3 DNA reads TGTGCCTGGAGTGCGGGGACAAGCAAAAACATTCAGTACTTC. Protein sequence: CAWSAGTSKNIQYF. The whole variable domain, remainder taken from reference TRBV30 and TRBJ2-4, is SQTIHQWPATLVQPVGSPLSLECTVEGTSNPNLYWYRQAAGRGLQLLFYSVGIGQISSEVPQNLSASRPQDRQFILSSKKLLLSDSGFYLCAWSAGTSKNIQYFGAGTRLSVL.

The chain links TRBV19 to TRBJ2-5, with 8 bases identical to TRBD2. V lost 6 bases to trimming and J lost 5 bases; unmatched junction nucleotides: 11. The germline V gene has CDR1 LNHDA and CDR2 SQIVND (reference sequence). There are 15 residues in the CDR3. The CDR3, as DNA: TGTGCCAGTAGAGACGCCGGACTAGCAGGGGAGACCCAGTACTTC. Protein: CASRDAGLAGETQYF.